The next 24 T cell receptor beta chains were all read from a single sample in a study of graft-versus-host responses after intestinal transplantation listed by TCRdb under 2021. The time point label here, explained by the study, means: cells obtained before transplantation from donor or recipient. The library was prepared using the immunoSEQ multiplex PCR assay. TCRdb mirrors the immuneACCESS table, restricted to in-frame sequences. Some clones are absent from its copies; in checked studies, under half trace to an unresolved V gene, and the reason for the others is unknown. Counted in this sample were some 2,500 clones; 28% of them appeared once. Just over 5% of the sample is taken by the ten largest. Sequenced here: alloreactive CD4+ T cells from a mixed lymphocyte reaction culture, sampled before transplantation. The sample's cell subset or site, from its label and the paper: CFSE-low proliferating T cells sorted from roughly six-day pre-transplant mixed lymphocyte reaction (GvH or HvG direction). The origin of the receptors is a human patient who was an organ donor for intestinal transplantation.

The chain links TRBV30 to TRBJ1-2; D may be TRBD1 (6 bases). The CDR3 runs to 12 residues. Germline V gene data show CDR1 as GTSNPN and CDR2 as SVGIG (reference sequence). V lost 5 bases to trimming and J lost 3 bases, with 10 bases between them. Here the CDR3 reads CAWSRGDYGYTF. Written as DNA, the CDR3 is TGTGCCTGGTCCAGGGGAGACTATGGCTACACCTTC.

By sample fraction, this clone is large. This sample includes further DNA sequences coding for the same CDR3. This chain's CDR3 is CASARVSGNTIYF. The DNA for the CDR3 is TGTGCCAGTGCCCGGGTGTCAGGAAACACCATATATTTT. The chain is built from TRBV5-8 and TRBJ1-3; D gene uncertain. This CDR3 is 13 amino acids long. Germline V lookup: CDR1 SGHTS, CDR2 YDEGEE. The V end was cut by 8 bases, the J end by 4 bases, with 13 bases between.

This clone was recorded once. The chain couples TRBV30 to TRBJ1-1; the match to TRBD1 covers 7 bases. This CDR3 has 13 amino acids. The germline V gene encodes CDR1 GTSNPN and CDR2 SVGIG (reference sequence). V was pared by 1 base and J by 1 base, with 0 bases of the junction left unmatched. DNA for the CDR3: TGTGCCTGGAGTGGGACAGGGAACACTGAAGCTTTCTTT. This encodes CAWSGTGNTEAFF.

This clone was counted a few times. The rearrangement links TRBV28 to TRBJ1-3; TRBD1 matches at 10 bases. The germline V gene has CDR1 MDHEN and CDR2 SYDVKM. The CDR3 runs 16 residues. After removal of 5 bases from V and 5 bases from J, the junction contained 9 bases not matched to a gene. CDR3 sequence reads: CASSPGTGDRRNTIYF. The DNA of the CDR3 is TGTGCCAGCAGTCCGGGGACAGGGGATAGGAGAAACACCATATATTTT.

The CDR3 is CASSLIGAGTNQPQHF. As DNA, the CDR3 is TGTGCCAGCAGTTTAATTGGGGCAGGGACAAATCAGCCCCAGCATTTT. The chain employs TRBV27 and TRBJ1-5, with D tentatively TRBD1 (6 bases). The V gene lost 2 bases and the J gene lost 4 bases, with 15 bases spanning the gap. The germline V gene has CDR1 MNHEY and CDR2 SMNVEV (reference sequence). This CDR3 contains 16 residues.

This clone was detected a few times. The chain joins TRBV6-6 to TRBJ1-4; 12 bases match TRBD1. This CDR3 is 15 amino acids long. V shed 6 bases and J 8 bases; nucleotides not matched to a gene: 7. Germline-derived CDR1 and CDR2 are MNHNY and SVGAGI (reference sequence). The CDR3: CASSVGTGGREKLFF. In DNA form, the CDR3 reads TGTGCCAGCAGCGTTGGGACAGGGGGCAGGGAAAAACTGTTTTTT.

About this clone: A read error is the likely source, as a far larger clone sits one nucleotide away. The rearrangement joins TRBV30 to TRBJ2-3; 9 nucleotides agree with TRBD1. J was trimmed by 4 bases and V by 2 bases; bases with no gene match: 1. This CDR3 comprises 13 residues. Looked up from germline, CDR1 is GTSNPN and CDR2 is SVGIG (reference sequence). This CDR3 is CAWSRQGADTQYF. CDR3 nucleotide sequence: TGTGCCTGGAGTAGACAGGGGGCAGATACGCAGTATTTT.

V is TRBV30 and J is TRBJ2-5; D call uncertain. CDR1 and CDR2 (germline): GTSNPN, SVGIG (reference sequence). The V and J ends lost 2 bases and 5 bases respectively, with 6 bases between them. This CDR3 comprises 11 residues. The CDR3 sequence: CAWSILETQYF. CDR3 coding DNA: TGTGCCTGGAGTATCCTGGAGACCCAGTACTTC.

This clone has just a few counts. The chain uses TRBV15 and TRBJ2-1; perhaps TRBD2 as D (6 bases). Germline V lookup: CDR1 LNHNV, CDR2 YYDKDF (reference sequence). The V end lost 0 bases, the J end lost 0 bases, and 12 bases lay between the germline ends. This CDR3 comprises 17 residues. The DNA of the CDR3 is TGTGCCACCAGCAGAGATTTTGGCGGGGACTCCTACAATGAGCAGTTCTTC. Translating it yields CATSRDFGGDSYNEQFF.

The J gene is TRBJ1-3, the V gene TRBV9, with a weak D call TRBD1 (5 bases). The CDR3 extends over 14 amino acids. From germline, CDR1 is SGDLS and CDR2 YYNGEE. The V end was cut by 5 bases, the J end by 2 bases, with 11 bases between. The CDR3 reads CASRPSGTGNTIYF. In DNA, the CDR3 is TGTGCCAGCAGACCTTCAGGGACTGGAAACACCATATATTTT.

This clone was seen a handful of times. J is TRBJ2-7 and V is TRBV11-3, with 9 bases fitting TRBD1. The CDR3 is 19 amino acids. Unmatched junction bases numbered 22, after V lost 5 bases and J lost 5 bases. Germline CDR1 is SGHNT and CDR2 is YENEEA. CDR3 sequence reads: CASSRPRTDRGVFANEQYF. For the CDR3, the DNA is TGTGCCAGCAGCCGGCCCAGAACAGACAGGGGGGTTTTCGCTAACGAGCAGTACTTC.

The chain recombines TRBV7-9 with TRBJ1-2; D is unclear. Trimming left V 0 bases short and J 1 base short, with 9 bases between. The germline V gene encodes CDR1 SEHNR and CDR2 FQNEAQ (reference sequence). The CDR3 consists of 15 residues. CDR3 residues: CASSLALDINYGYTF. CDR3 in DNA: TGTGCCAGCAGCTTAGCCCTCGACATTAACTATGGCTACACCTTC.

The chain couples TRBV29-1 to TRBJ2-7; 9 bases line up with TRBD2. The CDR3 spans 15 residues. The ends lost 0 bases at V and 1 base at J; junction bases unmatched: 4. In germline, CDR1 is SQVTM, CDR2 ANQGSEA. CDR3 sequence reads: CSVEDRLAGSYEQYF. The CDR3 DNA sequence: TGCAGCGTTGAAGATCGCCTAGCGGGGTCCTACGAGCAGTACTTC.

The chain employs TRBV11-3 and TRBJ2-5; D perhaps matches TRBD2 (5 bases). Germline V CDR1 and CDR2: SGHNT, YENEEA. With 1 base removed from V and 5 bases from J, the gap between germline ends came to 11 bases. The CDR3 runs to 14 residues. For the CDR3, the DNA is TGTGCCAGCAGCTTAGGCACGGGAAAGGAGACCCAGTACTTC. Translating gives CASSLGTGKETQYF.

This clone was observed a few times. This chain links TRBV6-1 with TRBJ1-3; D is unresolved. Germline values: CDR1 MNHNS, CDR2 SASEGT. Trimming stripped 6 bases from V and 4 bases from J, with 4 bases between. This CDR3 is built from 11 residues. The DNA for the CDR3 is TGTGCCAGCAGCAGAGGAAACACCATATATTTT. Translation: CASSRGNTIYF.

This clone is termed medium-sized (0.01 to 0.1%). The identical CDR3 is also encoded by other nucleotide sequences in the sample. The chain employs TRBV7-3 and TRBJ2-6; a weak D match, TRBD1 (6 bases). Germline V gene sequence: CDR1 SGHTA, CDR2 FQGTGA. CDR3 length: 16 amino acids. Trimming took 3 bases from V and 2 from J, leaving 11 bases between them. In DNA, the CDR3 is TGTGCCAGCAGCTTCGATGGGGGCGCTGGGGCCAACGTCCTGACTTTC. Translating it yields CASSFDGGAGANVLTF.

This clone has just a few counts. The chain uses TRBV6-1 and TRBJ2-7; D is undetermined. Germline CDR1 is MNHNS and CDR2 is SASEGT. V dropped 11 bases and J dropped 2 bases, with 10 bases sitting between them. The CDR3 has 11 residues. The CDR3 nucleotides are TGTGCCGGAGCGCTACCCTACGAGCAGTACTTC. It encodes CAGALPYEQYF.

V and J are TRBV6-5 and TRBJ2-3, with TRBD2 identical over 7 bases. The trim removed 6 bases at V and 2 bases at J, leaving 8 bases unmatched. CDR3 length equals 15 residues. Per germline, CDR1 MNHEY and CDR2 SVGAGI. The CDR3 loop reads CASRMPGRYTDTQYF. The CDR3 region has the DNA TGTGCCAGCAGAATGCCCGGGAGGTACACAGATACGCAGTATTTT.

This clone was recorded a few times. The CDR3 region has the DNA TGTGCCAGTAGTCCAGAGGTATTTATTGGGCAGTTCTTC. Encoded protein: CASSPEVFIGQFF. The chain recombines TRBV19 with TRBJ2-1; D gene ambiguous. CDR1 LNHDA and CDR2 SQIVND come from the germline V gene (reference sequence). CDR3 length: 13 amino acids. Trimming left V 5 bases short and J 12 bases short, with 17 bases between.

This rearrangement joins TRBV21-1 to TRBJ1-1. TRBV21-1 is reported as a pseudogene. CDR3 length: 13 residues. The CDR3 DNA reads TGTGCCCCCCCTCTGCCGGGGGGAACTGAAGCTTTCTTT. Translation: CAPPLPGGTEAFF.

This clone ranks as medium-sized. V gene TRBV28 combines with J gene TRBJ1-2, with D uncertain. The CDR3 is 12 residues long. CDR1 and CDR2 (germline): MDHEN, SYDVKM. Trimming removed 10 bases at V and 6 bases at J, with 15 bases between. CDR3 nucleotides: TGTGCCACCGTAACGAGTGAAAATGGCTACACCTTC. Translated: CATVTSENGYTF.

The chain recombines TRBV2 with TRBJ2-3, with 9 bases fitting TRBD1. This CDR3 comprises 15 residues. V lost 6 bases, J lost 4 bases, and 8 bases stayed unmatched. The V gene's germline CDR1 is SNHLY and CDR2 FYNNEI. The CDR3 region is CASSVGTGFSDTQYF. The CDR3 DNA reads TGTGCCAGCAGCGTGGGGACAGGGTTTTCAGATACGCAGTATTTT.

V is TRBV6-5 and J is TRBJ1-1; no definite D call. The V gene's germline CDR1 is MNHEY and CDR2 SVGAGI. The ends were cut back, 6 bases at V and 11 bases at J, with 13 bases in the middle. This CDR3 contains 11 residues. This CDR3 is CASSSGGRAFF. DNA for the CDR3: TGTGCCAGCAGCTCGGGAGGGCGGGCTTTCTTT.

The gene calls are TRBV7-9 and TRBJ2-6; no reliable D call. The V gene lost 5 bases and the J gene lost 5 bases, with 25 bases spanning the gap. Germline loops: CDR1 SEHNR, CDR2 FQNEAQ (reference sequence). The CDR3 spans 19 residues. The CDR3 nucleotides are TGTGCCAGCAGCACCGCCGCATACCATGAACAAAGTCGGGCCAACGTCCTGACTTTC. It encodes CASSTAAYHEQSRANVLTF.